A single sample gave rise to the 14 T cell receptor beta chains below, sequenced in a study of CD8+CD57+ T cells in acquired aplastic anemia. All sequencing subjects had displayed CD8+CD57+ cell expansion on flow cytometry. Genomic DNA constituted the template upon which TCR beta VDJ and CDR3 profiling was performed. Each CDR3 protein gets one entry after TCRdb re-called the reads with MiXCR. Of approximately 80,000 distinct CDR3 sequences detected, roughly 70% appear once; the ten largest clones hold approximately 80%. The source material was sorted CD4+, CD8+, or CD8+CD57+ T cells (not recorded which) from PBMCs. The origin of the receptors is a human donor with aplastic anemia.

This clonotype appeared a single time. The CDR3 spells CASSRRLQLDTGELFF. The CDR3 coding sequence is TGTGCCAGCAGCCGCCGCTTACAGCTAGACACCGGGGAGCTGTTTTTT. V gene TRBV4-2 combines with J gene TRBJ2-2, with D unclear. The germline CDR1 and CDR2 sequences are LGHNA and YNFKEQ. V lost 4 bases, J lost 3 bases, and 15 bases lay in between. CDR3 length equals 16 residues.

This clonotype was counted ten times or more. The CDR3 here is CASSLIGAKHGYTF. The CDR3 bases are TGCGCCAGCAGCTTAATCGGGGCCAAGCATGGCTACACCTTC. This chain connects TRBV5-1 to TRBJ1-2; a possible D gene is TRBD1 (5 bases). Trimming took off 2 bases at V and 6 bases at J, with 14 bases between the two ends. CDR1 is SGHRS and CDR2 is YFSETQ in the germline V gene. This CDR3 spans 14 amino acids.

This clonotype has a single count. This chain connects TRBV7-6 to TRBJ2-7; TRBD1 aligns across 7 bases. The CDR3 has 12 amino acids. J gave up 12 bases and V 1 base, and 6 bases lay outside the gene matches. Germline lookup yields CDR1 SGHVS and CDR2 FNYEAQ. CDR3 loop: CASSLVDRHVYF. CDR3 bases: TGTGCCAGCAGCTTAGTGGACAGGCATGTGTACTTC.

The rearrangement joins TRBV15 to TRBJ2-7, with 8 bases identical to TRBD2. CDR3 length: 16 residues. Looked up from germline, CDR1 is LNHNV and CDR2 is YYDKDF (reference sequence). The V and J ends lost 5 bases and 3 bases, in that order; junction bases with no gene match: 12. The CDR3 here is CATSSVPGGTHYEQYF. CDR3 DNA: TGTGCCACCAGCTCAGTTCCGGGGGGGACACACTACGAGCAGTACTTC.

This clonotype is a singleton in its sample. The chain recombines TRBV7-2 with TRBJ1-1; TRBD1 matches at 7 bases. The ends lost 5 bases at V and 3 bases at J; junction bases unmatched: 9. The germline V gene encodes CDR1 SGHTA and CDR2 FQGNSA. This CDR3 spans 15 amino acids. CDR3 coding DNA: TGTGCCAGCAGCCCTCAGACAGGGCTAGACACTGAAGCTTTCTTT. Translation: CASSPQTGLDTEAFF.

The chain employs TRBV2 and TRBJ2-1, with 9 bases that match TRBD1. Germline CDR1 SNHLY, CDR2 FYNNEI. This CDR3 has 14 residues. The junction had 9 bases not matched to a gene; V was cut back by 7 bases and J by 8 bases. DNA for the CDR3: TGTGCCAGCACCCCGGGACAGGGATGGGATGAGCAGTTCTTC. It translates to CASTPGQGWDEQFF.

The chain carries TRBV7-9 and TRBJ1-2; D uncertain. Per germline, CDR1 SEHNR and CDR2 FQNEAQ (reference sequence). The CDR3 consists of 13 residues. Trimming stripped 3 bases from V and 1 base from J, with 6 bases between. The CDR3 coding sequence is TGTGCCAGCAGCTTTGCGGTTAACTATGGCTACACCTTC. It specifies CASSFAVNYGYTF.

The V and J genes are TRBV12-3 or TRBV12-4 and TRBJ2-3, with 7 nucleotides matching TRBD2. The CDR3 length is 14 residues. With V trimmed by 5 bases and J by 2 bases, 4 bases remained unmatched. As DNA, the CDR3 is TGTGCCAGCAGTCGAGCGGGGATCACAGATACGCAGTATTTT. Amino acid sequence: CASSRAGITDTQYF.

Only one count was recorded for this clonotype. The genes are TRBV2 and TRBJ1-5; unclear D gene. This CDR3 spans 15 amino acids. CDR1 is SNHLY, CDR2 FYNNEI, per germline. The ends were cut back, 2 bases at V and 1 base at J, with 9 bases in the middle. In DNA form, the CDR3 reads TGTGCCAGCAGTGAAAGGGAGATGAGCAATCAGCCCCAGCATTTT. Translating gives CASSEREMSNQPQHF.

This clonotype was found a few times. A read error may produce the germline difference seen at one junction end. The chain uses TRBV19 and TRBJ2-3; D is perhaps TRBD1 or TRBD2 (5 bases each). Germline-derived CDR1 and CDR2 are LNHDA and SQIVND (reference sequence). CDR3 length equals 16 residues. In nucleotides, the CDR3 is TGTGCCAGTAGTATGGGACGGGTCTCGAGCACAGATATGCAGTATTTT. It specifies CASSMGRVSSTDMQYF.

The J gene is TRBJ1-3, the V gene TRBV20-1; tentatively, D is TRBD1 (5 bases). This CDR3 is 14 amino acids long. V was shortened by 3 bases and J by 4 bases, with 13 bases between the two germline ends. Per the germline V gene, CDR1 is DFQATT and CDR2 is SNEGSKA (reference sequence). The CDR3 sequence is CSASLPGSGNTIYF. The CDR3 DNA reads TGCAGTGCTAGCCTCCCAGGGTCCGGAAACACCATATATTTT.

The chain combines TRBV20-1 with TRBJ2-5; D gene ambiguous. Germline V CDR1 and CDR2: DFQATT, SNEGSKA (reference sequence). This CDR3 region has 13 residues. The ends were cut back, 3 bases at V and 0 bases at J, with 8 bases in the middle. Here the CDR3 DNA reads TGCAGTGCTAGGTACCGATACCAAGAGACCCAGTACTTC. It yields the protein CSARYRYQETQYF.

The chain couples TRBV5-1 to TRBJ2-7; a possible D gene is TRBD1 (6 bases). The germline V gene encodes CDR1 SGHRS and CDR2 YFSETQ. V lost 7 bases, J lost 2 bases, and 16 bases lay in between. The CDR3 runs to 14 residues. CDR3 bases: TGCGCCAGCGCCTCCACAGGGATACCCTACGAGCAGTACTTC. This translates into CASASTGIPYEQYF.

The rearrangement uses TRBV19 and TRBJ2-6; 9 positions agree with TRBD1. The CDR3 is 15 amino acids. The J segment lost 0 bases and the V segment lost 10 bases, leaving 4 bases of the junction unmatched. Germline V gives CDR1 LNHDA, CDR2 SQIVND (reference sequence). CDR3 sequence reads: CAIRDRDSGANVLTF. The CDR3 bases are TGTGCCATCCGGGACAGGGACTCTGGGGCCAACGTCCTGACTTTC.